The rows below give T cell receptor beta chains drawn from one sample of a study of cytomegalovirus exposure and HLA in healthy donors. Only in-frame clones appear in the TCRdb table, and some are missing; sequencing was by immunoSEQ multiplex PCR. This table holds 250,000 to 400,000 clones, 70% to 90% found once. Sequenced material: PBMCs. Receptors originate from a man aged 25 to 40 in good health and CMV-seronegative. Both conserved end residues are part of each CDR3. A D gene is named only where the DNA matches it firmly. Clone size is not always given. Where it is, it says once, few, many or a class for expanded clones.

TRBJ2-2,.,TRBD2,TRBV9,TGTGCCAGCAGCGTAGGGATTAGCGGGGGGGCTAACACCGGGGAGCTGTTTTTT,CASSVGISGGANTGELFF
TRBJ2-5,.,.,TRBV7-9,TGTGCCAGCAGCTTAGTTGGGGGCTCCCCCGAGTCGCAAGAGACCCAGTACTTC,CASSLVGGSPESQETQYF
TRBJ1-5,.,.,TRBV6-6,TGTGCCAGCGAAGGACAGACAATTAGCAATCAGCCCCAGCATTTT,CASEGQTISNQPQHF
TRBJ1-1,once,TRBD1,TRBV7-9,TGTGCCAGCAGCTTAGCGGGACAGAGGAACACTGAAGCTTTCTTT,CASSLAGQRNTEAFF
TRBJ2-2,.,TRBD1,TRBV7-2,TGTGCCAGCAGCTTAGTCGGACAGGGGGGATGGTCCGGGGAGCTGTTTTTT,CASSLVGQGGWSGELFF
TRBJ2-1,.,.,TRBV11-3,TGTGCCAGCAGCCACCGGGACAATGAGCAGTTCTTC,CASSHRDNEQFF
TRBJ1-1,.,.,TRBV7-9,TGTGCCAGCAGTTTCGACAGCCGAACAACTGAAGCTTTCTTT,CASSFDSRTTEAFF
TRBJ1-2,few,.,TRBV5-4,TGTGCCAGCAGCTCCACGGGGAGGGGAGGAGGCTACACCTTC,CASSSTGRGGGYTF
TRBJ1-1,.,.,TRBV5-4,TGTGCCAGCAGCTTGAAGTGGGCAAATAGAAGGGAGGACACTGAAGCTTTCTTT,CASSLKWANRREDTEAFF
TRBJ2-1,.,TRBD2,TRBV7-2,TGTGCCAGCAGCTTGGAGGGAGGGGAAGATGAGCAGTTCTTC,CASSLEGGEDEQFF
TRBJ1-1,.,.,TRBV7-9,TGTGCCAGCAGCCAAAAGGACAGCTCCACTGAAGCTTTCTTT,CASSQKDSSTEAFF
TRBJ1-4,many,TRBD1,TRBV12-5,TGTGCTAGTGGTCCGGGGACAGGGAGAGAAAAACTGTTTTTT,CASGPGTGREKLFF
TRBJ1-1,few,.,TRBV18,TGTGCCAGCTCACCCGGGCAGGGGATGAATGAAGCTTTCTTT,CASSPGQGMNEAFF
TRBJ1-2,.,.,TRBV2,TGTGCCAGCACCTCATTTCAGGGTAGCTATGGCTACACCTTC,CASTSFQGSYGYTF
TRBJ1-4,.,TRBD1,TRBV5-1,TGCGCCAGCAGCTCCGGATGGACAGGGGGCTCTAATGAAAAACTGTTTTTT,CASSSGWTGGSNEKLFF
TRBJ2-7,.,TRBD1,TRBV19,TGTGCCAGTAGTATTCGGCAGGGGGCCTACGAGCAGTACTTC,CASSIRQGAYEQYF
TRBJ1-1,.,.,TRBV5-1,TGCGCCAGCAGCTTGGAGGGTCCAGGGGTAGCTTTCTTT,CASSLEGPGVAFF
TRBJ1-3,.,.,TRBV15,TGTGCCACCAGCGACGCGGGGTTAGGGTTTTCTGGAAACACCATATATTTT,CATSDAGLGFSGNTIYF
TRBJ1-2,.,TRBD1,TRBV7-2,TGTGCCAGCAGGACAGGGGGCTCGGACTATGGCTACACCTTC,CASRTGGSDYGYTF
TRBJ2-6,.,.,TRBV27,TGTGCCAGCAGTTTATTCGGTGGCAGGGGAGAGACTGGGGCCAACGTCCTGACTTTC,CASSLFGGRGETGANVLTF
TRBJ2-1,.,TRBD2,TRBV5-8,TGTGCCAGCAGTTTTAGCGGGGGGGCCCATGAGCAGTTCTTC,CASSFSGGAHEQFF
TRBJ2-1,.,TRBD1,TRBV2,TGTGCCAGCAGTGATTTTAGTGAGCAGGGGGCGCATGAGCAGTTCTTC,CASSDFSEQGAHEQFF
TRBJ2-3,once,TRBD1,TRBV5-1,TGCGCCAGCAGCTACAGGACAGGGCTCAGCACAGATACGCAGTATTTT,CASSYRTGLSTDTQYF
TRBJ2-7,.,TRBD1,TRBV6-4,TGTGCCAGCAGTGAGGACAGGACTTTGATCTACGAGCAGTACTTC,CASSEDRTLIYEQYF
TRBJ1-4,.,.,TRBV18,TGTGCCAGCTCACCGGGGGCGGGTGAAAAACTGTTTTTT,CASSPGAGEKLFF
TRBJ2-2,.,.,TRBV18,TGTGCCAGCTCATCACTAGACACCGGGGAGCTGTTTTTT,CASSSLDTGELFF
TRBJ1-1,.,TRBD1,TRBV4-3,TGCGCCAGCAGCCGCGGGACAGGGGGCTCGAACACTGAAGCTTTCTTT,CASSRGTGGSNTEAFF
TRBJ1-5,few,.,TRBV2,TGTGCCAGCAGCGAACAGATGAATCAGCCCCAGCATTTT,CASSEQMNQPQHF
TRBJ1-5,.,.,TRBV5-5,TGTGCCAGCAGCCCGGGGTTTTATAGCAATCAGCCCCAGCATTTT,CASSPGFYSNQPQHF
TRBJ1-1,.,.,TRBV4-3,TGCGCCAGCAGCTCGCGACAGGATTGGAACACTGAAGCTTTCTTT,CASSSRQDWNTEAFF
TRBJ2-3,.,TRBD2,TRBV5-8,TGTGCCAGCAGCATTTGGACTAGCGGGGGGGGGAATACGCAGTATTTT,CASSIWTSGGGNTQYF
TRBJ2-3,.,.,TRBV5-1,TGCGCCAGCAGGTCCGGGACACCAAGCACAGATACGCAGTATTTT,CASRSGTPSTDTQYF
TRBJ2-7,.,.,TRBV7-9,TGTGCCAGCAGCCCTGGAGGGGCAGCCTCCTACGAGCAGTACTTC,CASSPGGAASYEQYF
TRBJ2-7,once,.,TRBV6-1,TGTGCCAGCAGACCCAAAGGGGACGAGCAGTACTTC,CASRPKGDEQYF
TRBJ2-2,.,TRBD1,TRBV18,TGTGCCAGCTCACTGGACGACAGGGCCGGCACCGGGGAGCTGTTTTTT,CASSLDDRAGTGELFF
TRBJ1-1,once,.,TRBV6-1,TGTGCCAGCAGTGGGGCAGGGTTACGGATGAACACTGAAGCTTTCTTT,CASSGAGLRMNTEAFF
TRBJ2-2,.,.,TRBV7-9,TGTGCCAGCAGCTTATCCCTAAGCGGGGAGCTGTTTTTT,CASSLSLSGELFF
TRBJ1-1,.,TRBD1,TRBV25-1,TGTGCCAGCAGTGACTACAGGGGAACTGAAGCTTTCTTT,CASSDYRGTEAFF
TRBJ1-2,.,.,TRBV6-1,TGTGCCAGCAGCCCTACAGGGCTCTATGGCTACACCTTC,CASSPTGLYGYTF
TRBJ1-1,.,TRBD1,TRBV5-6,TGTGCCAGCAGTTACAGGGGGAGGGACACTGAAGCTTTCTTT,CASSYRGRDTEAFF
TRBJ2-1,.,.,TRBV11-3,TGTGCCAGCAGCTTAGATCACCTGACTTACAATGAGCAGTTCTTC,CASSLDHLTYNEQFF
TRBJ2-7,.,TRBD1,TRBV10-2,TGCGCCAGCACCGGGACAGGCCGCTACGAGCAGTACTTC,CASTGTGRYEQYF
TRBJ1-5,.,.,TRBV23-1,TGCGCCAGCAGTCAATCCGAGATGCAAAGAAGACAGCCCCAGCATTTT,CASSQSEMQRRQPQHF
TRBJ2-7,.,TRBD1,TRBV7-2,TGTGCCAGCAGCTCTCGGGACAGAACCTACGAGCAGTACTTC,CASSSRDRTYEQYF
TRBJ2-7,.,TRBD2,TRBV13,TGTGCCAGCAGGAGACTAGCGGGGGGCCGCGGTTCCTACGAGCAGTACTTC,CASRRLAGGRGSYEQYF
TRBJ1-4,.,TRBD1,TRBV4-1,TGCGCCAGCAGCCAGGGGACAGGATTTTCCGAAAAACTGTTTTTT,CASSQGTGFSEKLFF
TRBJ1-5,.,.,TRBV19,TGTGCCAGTAGTATTCGGGACTTCAATCAGCCCCAGCATTTT,CASSIRDFNQPQHF
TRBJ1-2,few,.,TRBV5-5,TGTGCCAGCAGCTTGGACAGGGCTGTGTTTGGCTACACCTTC,CASSLDRAVFGYTF
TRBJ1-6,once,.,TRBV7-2,TGTGCCAGCAGCCCCCTGGGACGGACAGATAATTCACCCCTCCACTTT,CASSPLGRTDNSPLHF
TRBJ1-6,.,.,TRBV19,TGTGCCAGTAGTATTAGTGATTCACCCCTCCACTTT,CASSISDSPLHF
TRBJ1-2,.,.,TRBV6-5,TGTGCCACCTCCCCGGGAGCTAACTATGGCTACACCTTC,CATSPGANYGYTF
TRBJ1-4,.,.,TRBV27,TGTGCCAGCAGGCGCCTAGGGGATGGTTATGAAAAACTGTTTTTT,CASRRLGDGYEKLFF
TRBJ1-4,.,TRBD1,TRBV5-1,TGCGCCAGCAGGGGGGGACAGGGAGGAGAAAAACTGTTTTTT,CASRGGQGGEKLFF
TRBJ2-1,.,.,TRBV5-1,TGCGCCAGCAGTTTGGACTTAAATGAGCAGTTCTTC,CASSLDLNEQFF
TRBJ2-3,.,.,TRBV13,TGTGCCAGCAGAGCCGGAGCTAGCACAGATACGCAGTATTTT,CASRAGASTDTQYF
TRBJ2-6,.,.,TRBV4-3,TGCGCCAGCAGCCAAGATCTCGGGACTCTTGGGGCCAACGTCCTGACTTTC,CASSQDLGTLGANVLTF
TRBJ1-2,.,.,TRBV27,TGTGCCAGCAGCCCCCCGTCGGTTGGCTACACCTTC,CASSPPSVGYTF
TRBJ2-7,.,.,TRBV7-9,TGTGCCAGCAGCTTAGACGGGGAGAAGCAGTACTTC,CASSLDGEKQYF
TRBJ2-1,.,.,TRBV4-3,TGCGCCAGCAGCCAAGATACCAGGAACTCCTTCCGGCAGTTCTTC,CASSQDTRNSFRQFF
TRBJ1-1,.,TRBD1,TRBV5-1,TGCGCCAGCAGCCCACCGGGACAGCGTTTGACGAACACTGAAGCTTTCTTT,CASSPPGQRLTNTEAFF